A selection of T cell receptor beta chains follows, all from one sample in a study of blood T cell repertoires in COVID-19. Profiling relied on immunoSEQ multiplex PCR, and the TCRdb table lists in-frame clones only, not all of them. The data contain about 140,000 clones, 84% of them singletons. The sequencing input was PBMCs or T cells enriched from blood (not recorded which). The receptors stem from a woman between 45 and 65 years old with acute COVID-19. Each CDR3 is given with its conserved first and last residue. Each record gives: J gene, V gene, clone size, D gene, CDR3 DNA, CDR3 protein. D genes are given only for firm matches. Clone size, where shown, is once, few, many, or a class for clones that have expanded.

TRBJ2-1	TRBV24-1	.	.	TGTGCCACCAGTGATCGGACGGGGAGCTCCTACAATGAGCAGTTCTTC	CATSDRTGSSYNEQFF
TRBJ2-1	TRBV5-1	once	TRBD2	TGCGCCAGCAGCTTCGGGGCTAGCGGGAGGGGGGGTGAGCAGTTCTTC	CASSFGASGRGGEQFF
TRBJ2-5	TRBV9	.	.	TGTGCCAGCAGCGTAGGAATAGGGGCAGCGGAGACCCAGTACTTC	CASSVGIGAAETQYF
TRBJ2-1	TRBV5-6	.	TRBD2	TGTGCCAGCAGCTCCATGCTAGCGGGAGTATCCGATGAGCAGTTCTTC	CASSSMLAGVSDEQFF
TRBJ1-2	TRBV14	.	TRBD1	TGTGCCAGCAGCCAGGCCGGGACAGGGGTATCTGGCTACACCTTC	CASSQAGTGVSGYTF
TRBJ2-3	TRBV7-3	.	TRBD2	TGTGCCAGCAGCCAGAACGGAGCGGGAGTGTCAGATACGCAGTATTTT	CASSQNGAGVSDTQYF
TRBJ2-7	TRBV6-1	.	.	TGTGCCAGCAGTGAAGCGGGTGGAGGCTCCTACGAGCAGTACTTC	CASSEAGGGSYEQYF
TRBJ2-7	TRBV6-5	.	TRBD1	TGTGCCAGCGAGGGACAGGGGTATGAGCAGTACTTC	CASEGQGYEQYF
TRBJ1-6	TRBV9	.	TRBD1	TGTGCCAGCAGCGAGACGGACAGGGGCAATTCACCCCTCCACTTT	CASSETDRGNSPLHF
TRBJ1-5	TRBV19	.	.	TGTGCCAGTAGCGTCGGGGAATATATGGCCCAGCATTTT	CASSVGEYMAQHF
TRBJ2-2	TRBV30	.	.	TGTGCCTGGAGTGACTGGACAAACACCGGGGAGCTGTTTTTT	CAWSDWTNTGELFF
TRBJ2-1	TRBV29-1	.	TRBD2	TGCAGCGTTGGAGTAGCGGGAACCTACAATGAGCAGTTCTTC	CSVGVAGTYNEQFF
TRBJ2-7	TRBV18	.	.	TGTGCCAGCTCACCACCGGCAGACTACGAGCAGTACTTC	CASSPPADYEQYF
TRBJ1-1	TRBV19	.	.	TGTGCCAGTAGTATACTTGGAGGGACTGAAGCTTTCTTT	CASSILGGTEAFF
TRBJ2-7	TRBV6-5	few	TRBD2	TGTGCCAGCCTTAGACTAGCGGGAGATGGCGAGCAGTACTTC	CASLRLAGDGEQYF
TRBJ2-1	TRBV10-3	.	TRBD2	TGTGCCATCAGTCGGACTAGCGGGATCAGTGAGCAGTTCTTC	CAISRTSGISEQFF
TRBJ2-6	TRBV19	.	.	TGTGCCAGTAGTATCAGGGGGGAATCTGGGGCCAACGTCCTGACTTTC	CASSIRGESGANVLTF
TRBJ2-5	TRBV5-1	.	.	TGCGCCAGCAGTTGGAACAGACAAGAGACCCAGTACTTC	CASSWNRQETQYF
TRBJ2-3	TRBV3-1/TRBV3-2	few	TRBD2	TGTGCCACTTCGAAGGGACTAGCGGGAGTTAGCACAGATACGCAGTATTTT	CATSKGLAGVSTDTQYF
TRBJ2-2	TRBV7-2	once	TRBD2	TGTGCCAGCAGCTCAGGACTAGCGGGAGGGGTATCCGGGGAGCTGTTTTTT	CASSSGLAGGVSGELFF
TRBJ2-7	TRBV11-2	.	TRBD2	TGTGCCAGCAGCACCGGGAGCGGGACGTACGAGCAGTACTTC	CASSTGSGTYEQYF
TRBJ1-1	TRBV7-8	.	.	TGTGCCAGCAGCTTAGTCCGTCGGACTGAAGCTTTCTTT	CASSLVRRTEAFF
TRBJ2-7	TRBV30	.	TRBD2	TGTGCCTGGGGGACTAGCGGAGCTACTCAGCAGTACTTC	CAWGTSGATQQYF
TRBJ2-7	TRBV7-9	.	TRBD2	TGTGCCAGCAGCCTAGCGGGAGGGAGTTACGAGCAGTACTTC	CASSLAGGSYEQYF
TRBJ2-7	TRBV9	.	.	TGTGCCAGCAGCGTAGGCGTAGTGAGCGAGCAGTACTTC	CASSVGVVSEQYF
TRBJ1-5	TRBV2	once	TRBD1	TGTGCCAGCAGTGAGGACGGACAGGCAAGTCAGCCCCAGCATTTT	CASSEDGQASQPQHF
TRBJ2-5	TRBV11-3	.	.	TGTGCCAGCAGCTTAAAGTGGGCTTCGGAGACCCAGTACTTC	CASSLKWASETQYF
TRBJ1-3	TRBV29-1	.	.	TGCAGCGTGGGAGAAGACAGGCTAGGCTCAATCTCTGGAAACACCATATATTTT	CSVGEDRLGSISGNTIYF
TRBJ2-7	TRBV6-6	.	.	TGTGCCAGCCAGTCCAGGGGGAGGTCCTACGAGCAGTACTTC	CASQSRGRSYEQYF
TRBJ2-3	TRBV29-1	.	TRBD2	TGCAGCGTCCTGATGACTAGCGGGAGTACAGATACGCAGTATTTT	CSVLMTSGSTDTQYF
TRBJ2-7	TRBV2	.	.	TGTGCCAGCACCATTCAAAACTTGGGGGGAGACCACGAGCAGTACTTC	CASTIQNLGGDHEQYF
TRBJ2-7	TRBV2	.	TRBD2	TGTGCCAGCAGTGGACTAGCGGGGGCCTCCTACGAGCAGTACTTC	CASSGLAGASYEQYF
TRBJ2-6	TRBV6-5	.	.	TGTGCCAGCACCCTAACCAGGGGGGCCAACGTCCTGACTTTC	CASTLTRGANVLTF
TRBJ2-1	TRBV11-2	.	.	TGTGCCAGCAGCTTAGTCCAGGGGTACAATGAGCAGTTCTTC	CASSLVQGYNEQFF
TRBJ2-7	TRBV7-9	.	.	TGTGCCAGCAGTCCTGGGGTCCGGGAGAGATCCTACGAGCAGTACTTC	CASSPGVRERSYEQYF
TRBJ2-3	TRBV24-1	.	TRBD2	TGTGCCACCGGGGGGGCGATCAGCGGGAGGACAGATACGCAGTATTTT	CATGGAISGRTDTQYF
TRBJ2-6	TRBV10-3	.	.	TGTGCCATCCTGACAGGCAGCTCTGGGGCCAACGTCCTGACTTTC	CAILTGSSGANVLTF
TRBJ2-7	TRBV6-1	.	TRBD1	TGTGCCAGCAGTGCGAAAAGGACAGGGGGCTCCTACGAGCAGTACTTC	CASSAKRTGGSYEQYF
TRBJ1-1	TRBV19	once	.	TGTGCCAGTAGTATACGGAGGACTGAAGCTTTCTTT	CASSIRRTEAFF
TRBJ1-4	TRBV7-2	.	.	TGTGCCAGCAGCTTAGGTCAGGTTAATGAAAAACTGTTTTTT	CASSLGQVNEKLFF
TRBJ1-1	TRBV28	.	.	TGTGCCAGCAGCTCCGGAGGGCTACAGAACACTGAAGCTTTCTTT	CASSSGGLQNTEAFF
TRBJ2-3	TRBV27	.	.	TGTGCCAGCAGTTTTCGGCGGGGTCGAGAAGATACGCAGTATTTT	CASSFRRGREDTQYF
TRBJ2-1	TRBV11-2	.	TRBD2	TGTGCCAGCAGCTTATATTCGGGAGGGCCTCGGGACAATGAGCAGTTCTTC	CASSLYSGGPRDNEQFF
TRBJ2-3	TRBV7-2	.	.	TGTGCCAGCAGCTTAGGGGTGGGAGCGGGCACAGATACGCAGTATTTT	CASSLGVGAGTDTQYF
TRBJ1-3	TRBV7-9	few	.	TGTGCCAGCAGCTTAACGGGGATCTCTGGAAACACCATATATTTT	CASSLTGISGNTIYF
TRBJ1-2	TRBV5-1	.	.	TGCGCCAGCAGCTTGGGGGACACTAACTATGGCTACACCTTC	CASSLGDTNYGYTF
TRBJ1-5	TRBV2	.	.	TGTGCCAGCAGCCAGGGCCGCTTGTCCCAGCATTTT	CASSQGRLSQHF
TRBJ2-7	TRBV6-5	.	TRBD1	TGTGCCAGCAGGGATGCCGGGACAGGGGGCGAGCAGTACTTC	CASRDAGTGGEQYF
TRBJ2-1	TRBV5-8	.	.	TGTGCCAGCAGCTCCGACGGAGGCACCTACAATGAGCAGTTCTTC	CASSSDGGTYNEQFF
TRBJ2-5	TRBV2	few	.	.	CASILGSGSRGETQYF
TRBJ2-2	TRBV5-1	.	TRBD1	TGCGCCAGCAGCCCCCGACAGGGGAGAGGCACCGGGGAGCTGTTTTTT	CASSPRQGRGTGELFF
TRBJ2-7	TRBV5-1	.	TRBD2	TGCGCCAGCAGCTTCAGGACTAGCGGGAGCCGGTACGAGCAGTACTTC	CASSFRTSGSRYEQYF
TRBJ2-7	TRBV14	once	.	TGTGCCAGCAGACTGACTGCGGGGCGCGAGCAGTACTTC	CASRLTAGREQYF